The subject of this entry is one T cell receptor (beta chain). What it recognizes is unknown. The data stem from a study of graft-versus-host responses after intestinal transplantation. Method: immunoSEQ multiplex PCR; TCRdb's copy keeps in-frame clones and lacks some. The table shows about 130,000 clones, with over 90% occurring only once. Trimming left V 1 base short and J 2 bases short, with 9 bases between. The V gene's germline CDR1 is MDHEN and CDR2 SYDVKM. CDR3 length: 14 residues. The sample was unstimulated CD4+ T cells sorted from spleen or lymph node cells, taken before intestinal transplant. This rearrangement joins TRBV28 to TRBJ2-7; D is possibly TRBD1 (5 bases). This sequence was found in a human donor who received an intestinal transplant. In nucleotides, the CDR3 is TGTGCCAGCAGTTTATCAGGGTCCCCCTACGAGCAGTACTTC. Its translation: CASSLSGSPYEQYF. Drawing the rest from reference TRBV28 and TRBJ2-7, the complete variable domain is DVKVTQSSRYLVKRTGEKVFLECVQDMDHENMFWYRQDPGLGLRLIYFSYDVKMKEKGDIPEGYSVSREKKERFSLILESASTNQTSMYLCASSLSGSPYEQYFGPGTRLTVT.